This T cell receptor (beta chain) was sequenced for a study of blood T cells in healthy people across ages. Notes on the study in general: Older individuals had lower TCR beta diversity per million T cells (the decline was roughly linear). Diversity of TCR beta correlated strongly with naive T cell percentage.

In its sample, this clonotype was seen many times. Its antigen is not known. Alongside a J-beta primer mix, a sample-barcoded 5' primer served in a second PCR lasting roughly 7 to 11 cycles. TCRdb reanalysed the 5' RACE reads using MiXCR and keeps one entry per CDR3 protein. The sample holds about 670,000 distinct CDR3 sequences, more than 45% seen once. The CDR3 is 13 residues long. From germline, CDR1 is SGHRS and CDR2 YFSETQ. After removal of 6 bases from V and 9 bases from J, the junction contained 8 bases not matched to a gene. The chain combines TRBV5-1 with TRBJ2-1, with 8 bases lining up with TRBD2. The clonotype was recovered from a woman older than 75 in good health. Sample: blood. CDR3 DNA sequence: TGCGCCAGCACACTAGCGGAATCCAGTGAGCAGTTCTTC. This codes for CASTLAESSEQFF.